The next 3 T cell receptor beta chains were all read from a single sample in a study of CD8+CD57+ T cells in acquired aplastic anemia. Genomic DNA templated the TCR beta VDJ and CDR3 profiling. TCRdb reanalysed the reads using MiXCR and keeps one entry per CDR3 protein. This table has about 180,000 distinct CDR3 sequences, about 44% appearing once. All sequencing subjects had displayed CD8+CD57+ cell expansion on flow cytometry. The source material was sorted CD4+, CD8+, or CD8+CD57+ T cells (not recorded which) from PBMCs. The origin of the receptors is a human donor with aplastic anemia.

This chain connects TRBV25-1 to TRBJ1-2; 9 bases are shared with TRBD1. J gave up 7 bases and V 5 bases, and 8 bases lay outside the gene matches. Germline CDR1 reads MGHDK; CDR2 reads SYGVNS. This CDR3 is 14 amino acids long. CDR3 in amino acids: CASSPRQGGGGYTF. The CDR3 coding sequence is TGTGCCAGCAGTCCTCGACAGGGGGGAGGTGGCTACACCTTC.

The chain joins TRBV7-9 to TRBJ2-7; D remains ambiguous. In germline, CDR1 is SEHNR, CDR2 FQNEAQ (reference sequence). The CDR3 is 12 residues long. V lost 1 base, J lost 9 bases, and 10 bases lay in between. In nucleotides, the CDR3 is TGTGCCAGCAGCTTAGTCGCAGACGGGCAGTACTTC. This translates into CASSLVADGQYF.

The count of this clonotype is one. This chain connects TRBV19 to TRBJ1-5; no clear D. Germline V CDR1 and CDR2: LNHDA, SQIVND (reference sequence). V lost 4 bases to trimming and J lost 4 bases, with 8 bases between them. The CDR3 is made up of 13 amino acids. The CDR3 DNA is TGTGCCAGTAGTAAGGGCCTAAATCAGCCCCAGCATTTT. It yields the protein CASSKGLNQPQHF.